This T cell receptor beta chain was sequenced during a study of cytomegalovirus exposure and HLA in healthy donors. Study-level results: A further, later analysis showed that HLA-associated TCR beta chains (compared with equally common others) were more clonally expanded. At a 0.05 false discovery rate, a later analysis found roughly 17,000 TCR beta sequences to be associated with HLA alleles. The authors later found most CMV-associated TCR beta chains appeared HLA-restricted.

CDR3 size: 16 residues. The J segment lost 1 base and the V segment lost 2 bases, leaving 3 bases of the junction unmatched. Germline V lookup: CDR1 SGHTA, CDR2 FQGNSA. The study ran its PCR with 60 Vbeta and 13 Jbeta primers. The table came from immunoSEQ multiplex PCR; TCRdb's copy has only in-frame clones and leaves some out. The sample yields approximately 95,000 clones, more than 60% seen once. This clone occurred once. Its antigen remains unknown. Sequenced input: PBMCs. The chain links TRBV7-2 to TRBJ2-1; 9 bases align to TRBD2. This clonotype originated in a man aged 18-30 years in good health and CMV-seropositive. The CDR3 here is CASSLLAGRSYNEQFF. The CDR3 region has the DNA TGTGCCAGCAGCTTACTAGCGGGGAGGTCCTACAATGAGCAGTTCTTC. Combining the CDR3 with reference TRBV7-2 and TRBJ2-1 gives the whole variable domain GAGVSQSPSNKVTEKGKDVELRCDPISGHTALYWYRQSLGQGLEFLIYFQGNSAPDKSGLPSDRFSAERTGGSVSTLTIQRTQQEDSAVYLCASSLLAGRSYNEQFFGPGTRLTVL.